This record looks at one T cell receptor (beta chain) sequence and its context. The antigen remains unidentified. Systemic immunosuppression or a history of autoimmune disease excluded patients. Clones were read by immunoSEQ multiplex PCR, and TCRdb kept only the in-frame ones, dropping some. Of about 37,000 clones detected, about 85% appear once; the ten largest clones hold roughly 39%. V shed 1 base and J shed 7 bases, with 14 bases lying between them. Germline CDR1 is SGHRS and CDR2 is YFSETQ. This CDR3 spans 14 amino acids. The data were obtained in a study of OX40 agonist ivuxolimab in advanced cancers. Study results and limitations: Both CD4+ and CD8+ T cell populations in blood had undergone clonal expansion by week 6 at 0.1 to 3.0 mg/kg.

The TCR comes from an adult with an advanced solid tumor such as melanoma, head and neck, liver or kidney cancer. The sample was CD4+ or CD8+ T cells sorted from blood, taken in a trial of the OX40 agonist ivuxolimab. The chain employs TRBV5-1 and TRBJ1-1; no definite D call. This CDR3 is CASSLYPSTIEAFF. DNA for the CDR3: TGCGCCAGCAGCTTGTACCCCAGTACGATTGAAGCTTTCTTT.